The clone carrying this T cell receptor beta chain has only a few counts. The antigen is undetermined. This entry comes from a study of cytomegalovirus exposure and HLA in healthy donors. Notes on the study in general: The HLA-A and HLA-B alleles of most subjects were reportedly predicted accurately from TCR beta sequences. TCR sequences were mostly rare, though some public TCRs occurred in many donors.

PCR primers comprised 60 Vbeta and 13 Jbeta primers. Here immunoSEQ multiplex PCR was the method, and the copy in TCRdb shows in-frame clones only, minus some. The data contain 90,000 or so clones, about 78% of them singletons. The source of this sequence is a middle-aged woman in good health and CMV-seronegative. Input material: PBMCs.

CDR3 DNA sequence: TGTGCCAGCAGCCCCGGTCTCCAAAGCACAGATACGCAGTATTTT. It encodes CASSPGLQSTDTQYF. J is TRBJ2-3 and V is TRBV6-4; D remains ambiguous. V gave up 6 bases and J gave up 0 bases, with 13 bases separating them. Germline CDR1 MRHNA, CDR2 SNTAGT. CDR3 length: 15 residues.